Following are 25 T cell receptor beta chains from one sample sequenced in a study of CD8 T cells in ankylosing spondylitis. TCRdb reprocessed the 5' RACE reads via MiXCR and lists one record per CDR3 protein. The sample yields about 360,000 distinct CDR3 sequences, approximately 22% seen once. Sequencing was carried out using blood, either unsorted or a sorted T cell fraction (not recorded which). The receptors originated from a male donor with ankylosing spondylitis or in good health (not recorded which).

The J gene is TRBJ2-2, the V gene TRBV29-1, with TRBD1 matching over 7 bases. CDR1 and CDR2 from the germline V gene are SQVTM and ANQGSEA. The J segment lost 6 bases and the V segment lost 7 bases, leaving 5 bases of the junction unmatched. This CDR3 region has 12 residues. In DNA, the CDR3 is TGCAGCGCTAGGGACAGTCCCGGGGAGCTGTTTTTT. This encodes CSARDSPGELFF.

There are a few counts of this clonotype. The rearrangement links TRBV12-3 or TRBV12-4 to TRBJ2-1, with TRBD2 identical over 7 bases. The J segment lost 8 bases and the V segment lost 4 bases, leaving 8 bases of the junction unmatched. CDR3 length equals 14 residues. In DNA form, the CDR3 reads TGTGCCAGCAGTTCCCAGGGCGGGAGCGATGAGCAGTTCTTC. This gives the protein CASSSQGGSDEQFF.

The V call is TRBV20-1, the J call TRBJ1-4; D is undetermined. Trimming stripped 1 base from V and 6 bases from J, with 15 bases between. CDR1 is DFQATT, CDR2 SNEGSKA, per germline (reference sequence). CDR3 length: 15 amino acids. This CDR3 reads CSARALGSVDEKLFF. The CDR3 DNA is TGCAGTGCTAGAGCCCTTGGGTCGGTTGATGAAAAACTGTTTTTT.

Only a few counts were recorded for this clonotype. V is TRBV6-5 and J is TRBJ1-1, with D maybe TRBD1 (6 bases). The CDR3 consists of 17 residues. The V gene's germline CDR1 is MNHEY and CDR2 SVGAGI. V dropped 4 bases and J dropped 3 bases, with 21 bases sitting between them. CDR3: CASSSTGILVKDTEAFF. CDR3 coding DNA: TGTGCCAGCAGTTCCACAGGGATCCTCGTCAAGGACACTGAAGCTTTCTTT.

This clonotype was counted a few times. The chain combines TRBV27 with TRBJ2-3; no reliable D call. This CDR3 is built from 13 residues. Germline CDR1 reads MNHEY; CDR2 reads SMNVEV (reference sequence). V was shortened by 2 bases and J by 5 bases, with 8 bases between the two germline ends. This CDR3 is CASSLTGIDTQYF. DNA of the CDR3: TGTGCCAGCAGTTTAACCGGTATAGATACGCAGTATTTT.

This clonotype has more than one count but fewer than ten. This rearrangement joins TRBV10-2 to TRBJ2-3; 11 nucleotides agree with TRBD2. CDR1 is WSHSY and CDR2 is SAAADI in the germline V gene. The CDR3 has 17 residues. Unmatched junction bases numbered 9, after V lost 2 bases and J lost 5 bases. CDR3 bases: TGCGCCAGCAGTGAGATAGGTAGCGGGGGGGCGAAAGATACGCAGTATTTT. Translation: CASSEIGSGGAKDTQYF.

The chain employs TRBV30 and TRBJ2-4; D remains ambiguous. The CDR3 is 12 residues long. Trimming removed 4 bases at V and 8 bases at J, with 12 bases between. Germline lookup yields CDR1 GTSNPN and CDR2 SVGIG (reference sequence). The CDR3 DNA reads TGTGCCTGGACCCCGGATGAGGACATTCAGTACTTC. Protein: CAWTPDEDIQYF.

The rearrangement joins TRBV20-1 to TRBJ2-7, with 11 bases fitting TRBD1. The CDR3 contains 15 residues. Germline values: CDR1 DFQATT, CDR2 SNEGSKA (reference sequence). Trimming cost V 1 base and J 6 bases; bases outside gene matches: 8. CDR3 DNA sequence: TGCAGTGCTAGAGGCTCCGGGACAGGGGGTGGCGAGCAGTACTTC. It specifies CSARGSGTGGGEQYF.

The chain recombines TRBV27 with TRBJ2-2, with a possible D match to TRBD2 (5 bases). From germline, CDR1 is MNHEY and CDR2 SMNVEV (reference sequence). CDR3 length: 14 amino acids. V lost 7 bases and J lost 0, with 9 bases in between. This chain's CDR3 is CASTAEANTGELFF. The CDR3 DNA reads TGTGCCAGCACAGCGGAAGCGAACACCGGGGAGCTGTTTTTT.

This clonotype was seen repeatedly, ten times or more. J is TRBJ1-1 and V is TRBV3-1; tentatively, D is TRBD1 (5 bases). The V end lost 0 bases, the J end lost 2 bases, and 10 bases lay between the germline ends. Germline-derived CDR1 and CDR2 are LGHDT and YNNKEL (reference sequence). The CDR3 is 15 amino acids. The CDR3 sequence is CASSQDETVNTEAFF. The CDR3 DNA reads TGTGCCAGCAGCCAAGACGAGACAGTAAACACTGAAGCTTTCTTT.

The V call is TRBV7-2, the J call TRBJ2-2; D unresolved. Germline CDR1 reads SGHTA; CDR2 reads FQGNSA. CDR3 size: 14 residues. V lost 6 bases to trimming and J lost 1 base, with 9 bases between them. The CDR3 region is CASSWLLNTGELFF. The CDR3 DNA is TGTGCCAGCAGTTGGCTACTGAACACCGGGGAGCTGTTTTTT.

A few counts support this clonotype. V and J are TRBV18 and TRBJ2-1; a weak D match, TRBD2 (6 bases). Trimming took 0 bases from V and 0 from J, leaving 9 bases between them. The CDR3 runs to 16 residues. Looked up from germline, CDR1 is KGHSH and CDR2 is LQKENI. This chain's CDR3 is CASSPPAGPSYNEQFF. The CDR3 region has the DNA TGTGCCAGCTCACCACCGGCGGGGCCCTCCTACAATGAGCAGTTCTTC.

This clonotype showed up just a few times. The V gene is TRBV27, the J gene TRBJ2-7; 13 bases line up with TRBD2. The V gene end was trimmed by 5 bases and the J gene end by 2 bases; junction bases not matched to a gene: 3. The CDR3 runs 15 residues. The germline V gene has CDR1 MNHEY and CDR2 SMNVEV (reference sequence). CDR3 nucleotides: TGTGCCAGCAGTCCAGGGACTAGCGGGACCTACGAGCAGTACTTC. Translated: CASSPGTSGTYEQYF.

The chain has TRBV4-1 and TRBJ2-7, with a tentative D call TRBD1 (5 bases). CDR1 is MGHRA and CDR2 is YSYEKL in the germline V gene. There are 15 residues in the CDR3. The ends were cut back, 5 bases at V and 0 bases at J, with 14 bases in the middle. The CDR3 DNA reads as TGCGCCAGCAGCGTCCACAGGTTCGACTCCTACGAGCAGTACTTC. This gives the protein CASSVHRFDSYEQYF.

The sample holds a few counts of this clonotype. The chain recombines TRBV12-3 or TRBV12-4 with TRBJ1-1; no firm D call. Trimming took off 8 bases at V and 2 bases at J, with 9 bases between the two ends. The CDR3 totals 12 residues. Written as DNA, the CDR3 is TGTGCCAGCCAGGACGGTAACACTGAAGCTTTCTTT. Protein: CASQDGNTEAFF.

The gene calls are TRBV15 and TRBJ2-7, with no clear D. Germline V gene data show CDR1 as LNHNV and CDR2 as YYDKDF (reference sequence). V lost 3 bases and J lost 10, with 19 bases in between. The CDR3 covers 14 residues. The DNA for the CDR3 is TGTGCCACCAGCAGGTTGGAGAAGCAGAGAGAACAGTACTTC. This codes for CATSRLEKQREQYF.

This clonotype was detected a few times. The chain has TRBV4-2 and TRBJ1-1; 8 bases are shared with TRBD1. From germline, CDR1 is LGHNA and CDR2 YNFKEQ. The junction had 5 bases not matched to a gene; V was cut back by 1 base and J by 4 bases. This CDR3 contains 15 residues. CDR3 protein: CASSQVQGAGTEAFF. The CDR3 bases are TGTGCCAGCAGCCAAGTCCAGGGGGCGGGCACTGAAGCTTTCTTT.

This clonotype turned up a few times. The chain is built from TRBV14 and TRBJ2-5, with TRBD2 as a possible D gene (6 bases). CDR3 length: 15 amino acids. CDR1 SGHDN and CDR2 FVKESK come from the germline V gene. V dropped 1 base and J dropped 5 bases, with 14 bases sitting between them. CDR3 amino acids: CASSQVPGAGETQYF. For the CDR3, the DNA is TGTGCCAGCAGCCAAGTCCCTGGGGCGGGGGAGACCCAGTACTTC.

CDR3 loop: CAWSTGRGQEKLFF. The CDR3 coding sequence is TGTGCCTGGAGTACTGGGCGGGGGCAAGAAAAACTGTTTTTT. The J gene is TRBJ1-4, the V gene TRBV30; D may be TRBD1 (6 bases). Germline-derived CDR1 and CDR2 are GTSNPN and SVGIG (reference sequence). Trimming took 2 bases from V and 8 from J, leaving 15 bases between them. This CDR3 comprises 14 residues.

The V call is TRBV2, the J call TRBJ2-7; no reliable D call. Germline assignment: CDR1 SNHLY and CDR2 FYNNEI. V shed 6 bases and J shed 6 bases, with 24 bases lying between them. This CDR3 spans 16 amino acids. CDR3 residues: CASRLNSGGGPGEQYF. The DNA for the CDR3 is TGTGCCAGCAGACTCAATTCCGGCGGCGGTCCCGGCGAGCAGTACTTC.

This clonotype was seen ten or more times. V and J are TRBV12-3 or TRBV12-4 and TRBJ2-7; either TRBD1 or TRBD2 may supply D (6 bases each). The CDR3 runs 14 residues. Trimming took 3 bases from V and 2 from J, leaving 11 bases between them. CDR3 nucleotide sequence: TGTGCCAGCAGTTTTACGGGGGCCACCTACGAGCAGTACTTC. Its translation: CASSFTGATYEQYF.

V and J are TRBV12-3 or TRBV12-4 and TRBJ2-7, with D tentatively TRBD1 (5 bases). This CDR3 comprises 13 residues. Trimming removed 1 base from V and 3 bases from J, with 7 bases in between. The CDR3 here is CASSLDRNYEQYF. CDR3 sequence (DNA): TGTGCCAGCAGTTTAGACAGGAACTACGAGCAGTACTTC.

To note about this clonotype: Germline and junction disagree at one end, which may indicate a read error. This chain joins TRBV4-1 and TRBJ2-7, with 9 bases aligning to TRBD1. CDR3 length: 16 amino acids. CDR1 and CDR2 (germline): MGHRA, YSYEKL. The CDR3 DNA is TGCGCCAGCAGCCAAGGACAGGGGGTCCCCTCCTACGAGCAATACTTC. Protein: CASSQGQGVPSYEQYF.

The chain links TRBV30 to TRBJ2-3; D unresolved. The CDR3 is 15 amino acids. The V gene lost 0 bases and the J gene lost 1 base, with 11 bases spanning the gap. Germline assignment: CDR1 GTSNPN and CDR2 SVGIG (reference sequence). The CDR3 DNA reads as TGTGCCTGGAGTGTACTCCCAACGGGCACAGATACGCAGTATTTT. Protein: CAWSVLPTGTDTQYF.

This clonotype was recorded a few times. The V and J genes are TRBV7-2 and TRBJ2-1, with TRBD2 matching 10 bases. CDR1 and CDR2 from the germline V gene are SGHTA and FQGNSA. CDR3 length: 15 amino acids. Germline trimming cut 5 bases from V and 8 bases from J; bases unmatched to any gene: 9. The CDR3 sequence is CASSLTSGARDEQFF. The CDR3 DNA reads TGTGCCAGCAGCCTAACTAGCGGGGCCCGGGATGAGCAGTTCTTC. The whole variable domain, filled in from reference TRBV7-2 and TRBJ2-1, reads GAGVSQSPSNKVTEKGKDVELRCDPISGHTALYWYRQSLGQGLEFLIYFQGNSAPDKSGLPSDRFSAERTGGSVSTLTIQRTQQEDSAVYLCASSLTSGARDEQFFGPGTRLTVL.